The 5 T cell receptor beta chains below come from one sample, sequenced in a study of T cell responses to AZD1222 COVID-19 vaccine. Using immunoSEQ multiplex PCR, the repertoire was profiled, and TCRdb retains in-frame clones only, with some absent. This sample has about 86,000 clones, with 60% to 80% found just once. The sample in question was peripheral blood, obtained on day 0 of AZD1222 vaccination. These receptors all come from an adult in good health.

This rearrangement joins TRBV6-5 to TRBJ1-5; D is undetermined. The CDR3 runs 14 residues. V lost 0 bases, J lost 5 bases, and 8 bases lay in between. Per germline, CDR1 MNHEY and CDR2 SVGAGI. The CDR3 DNA reads as TGTGCCAGCAGTTACTCCGGGAGTCATCAGCCCCAGCATTTT. It translates to CASSYSGSHQPQHF.

This sequence joins TRBV10-2 and TRBJ2-1; perhaps TRBD2 as D (5 bases). Germline V CDR1 and CDR2: WSHSY, SAAADI. The CDR3 consists of 17 residues. Between the trimmed V and J ends, which lost 11 bases and 0 bases, there was a span of 23 bases. In nucleotides, the CDR3 is TGCGCCGCAGAAGGGATGGTCGGGCGGGCCTCCTACAATGAGCAGTTCTTC. This translates into CAAEGMVGRASYNEQFF.

This clone was found a few times. The chain is built from TRBV23-1 and TRBJ1-1, with 9 bases fitting TRBD1. TRBV23-1 is annotated as an ORF whose role is uncertain. V trimming: 6 bases; J trimming: 3 bases; junction bases outside the gene matches: 8. There are 15 residues in the CDR3. CDR3 region: CASSPPDRGDTEAFF. The CDR3 DNA reads as TGCGCCAGCAGCCCCCCGGACAGGGGTGACACTGAAGCTTTCTTT.

The V call is TRBV19, the J call TRBJ2-5, with TRBD1 identical over 9 bases. The junction had 9 bases not matched to a gene; V was cut back by 5 bases and J by 2 bases. The germline CDR1 and CDR2 sequences are LNHDA and SQIVND (reference sequence). CDR3 length equals 16 residues. In DNA, the CDR3 is TGTGCCAGTAGTGTTACCGGGACAGGGAGACAAGAGACCCAGTACTTC. Translation gives CASSVTGTGRQETQYF.

This chain joins TRBV28 and TRBJ2-3, with D possibly matching TRBD2 (5 bases). This CDR3 spans 17 amino acids. Per the germline V gene, CDR1 is MDHEN and CDR2 is SYDVKM. V was shortened by 5 bases and J by 0 bases, with 18 bases between the two germline ends. Here the CDR3 reads CASSPPLGRGSTDTQYF. The CDR3, as DNA: TGTGCCAGCAGTCCCCCTTTGGGCCGGGGTAGCACAGATACGCAGTATTTT. Full variable domain (remainder filled in from reference TRBV28 and TRBJ2-3): DVKVTQSSRYLVKRTGEKVFLECVQDMDHENMFWYRQDPGLGLRLIYFSYDVKMKEKGDIPEGYSVSREKKERFSLILESASTNQTSMYLCASSPPLGRGSTDTQYFGPGTRLTVL.